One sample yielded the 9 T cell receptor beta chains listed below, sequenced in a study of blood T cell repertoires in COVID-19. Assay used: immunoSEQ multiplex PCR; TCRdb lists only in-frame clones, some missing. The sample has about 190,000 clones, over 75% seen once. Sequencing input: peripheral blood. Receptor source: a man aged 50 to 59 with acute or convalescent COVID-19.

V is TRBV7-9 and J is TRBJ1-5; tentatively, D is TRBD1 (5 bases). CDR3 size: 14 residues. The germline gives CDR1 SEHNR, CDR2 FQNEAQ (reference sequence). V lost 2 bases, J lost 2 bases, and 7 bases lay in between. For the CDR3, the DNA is TGTGCCAGCAGCTTACGGGGGGGCAATCAGCCCCAGCATTTT. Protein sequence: CASSLRGGNQPQHF.

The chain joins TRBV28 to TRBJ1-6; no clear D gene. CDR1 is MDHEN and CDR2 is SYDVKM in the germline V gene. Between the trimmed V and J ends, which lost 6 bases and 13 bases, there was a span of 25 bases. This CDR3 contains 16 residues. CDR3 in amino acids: CASRAGRPLIRTPLHF. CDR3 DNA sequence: TGTGCCAGCAGGGCTGGGAGACCTTTAATTAGGACTCCCCTCCACTTT.

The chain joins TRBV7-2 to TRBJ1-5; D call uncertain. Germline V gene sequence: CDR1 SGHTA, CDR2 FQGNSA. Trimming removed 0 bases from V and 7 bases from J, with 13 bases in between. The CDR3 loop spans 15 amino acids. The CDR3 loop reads CASSLALSGGQPQHF. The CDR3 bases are TGTGCCAGCAGCTTAGCGCTTTCAGGCGGGCAGCCCCAGCATTTT.

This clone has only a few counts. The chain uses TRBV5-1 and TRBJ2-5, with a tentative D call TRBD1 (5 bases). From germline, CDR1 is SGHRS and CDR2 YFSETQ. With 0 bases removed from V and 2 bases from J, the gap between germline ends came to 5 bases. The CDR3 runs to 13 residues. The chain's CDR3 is CASSLEGQETQYF. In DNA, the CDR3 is TGCGCCAGCAGCTTGGAGGGGCAAGAGACCCAGTACTTC.

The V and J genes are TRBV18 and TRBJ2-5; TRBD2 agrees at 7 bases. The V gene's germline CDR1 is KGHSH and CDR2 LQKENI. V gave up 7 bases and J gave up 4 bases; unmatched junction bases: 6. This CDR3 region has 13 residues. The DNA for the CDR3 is TGTGCCAGCTTACGGACTAGTGGAGAGACCCAGTACTTC. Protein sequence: CASLRTSGETQYF. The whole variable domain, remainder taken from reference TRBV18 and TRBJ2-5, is NAGVMQNPRHLVRRRGQEARLRCSPMKGHSHVYWYRQLPEEGLKFMVYLQKENIIDESGMPKERFSAEFPKEGPSILRIQQVVRGDSAAYFCASLRTSGETQYFGPGTRLLVL.

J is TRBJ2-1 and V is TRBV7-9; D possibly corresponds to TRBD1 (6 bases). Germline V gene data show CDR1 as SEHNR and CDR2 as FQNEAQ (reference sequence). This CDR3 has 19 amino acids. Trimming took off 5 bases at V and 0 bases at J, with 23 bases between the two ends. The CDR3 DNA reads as TGTGCCAGCAGCCAGAGGGGCCCGACAGGACATAGCTCCTACAATGAGCAGTTCTTC. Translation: CASSQRGPTGHSSYNEQFF.

CDR3 nucleotide sequence: TGCGCCAGCAGCGTCCCACTAGCGGGAGTCGATGAGACCCAGTACTTC. As protein: CASSVPLAGVDETQYF. The chain couples TRBV5-1 to TRBJ2-5, with TRBD2 identical over 11 bases. This CDR3 contains 16 residues. Germline trimming cut 4 bases from V and 5 bases from J; bases unmatched to any gene: 10. Germline loops: CDR1 SGHRS, CDR2 YFSETQ. The variable domain in full, with the rest retrieved from reference TRBV5-1 and TRBJ2-5, is KAGVTQTPRYLIKTRGQQVTLSCSPISGHRSVSWYQQTPGQGLQFLFEYFSETQRNKGNFPGRFSGRQFSNSRSEMNVSTLELGDSALYLCASSVPLAGVDETQYFGPGTRLLVL.

The CDR3 loop is CASSGDRAETQYF. The CDR3 DNA sequence: TGTGCCAGCAGTGGCGACAGGGCAGAGACCCAGTACTTC. The gene calls are TRBV2 and TRBJ2-7; TRBD1 aligns across 7 bases. The J call may be in error: the DNA end matches TRBJ2-5 better. This CDR3 has 13 amino acids. Germline V gene lookup returns CDR1 SNHLY and CDR2 FYNNEI.

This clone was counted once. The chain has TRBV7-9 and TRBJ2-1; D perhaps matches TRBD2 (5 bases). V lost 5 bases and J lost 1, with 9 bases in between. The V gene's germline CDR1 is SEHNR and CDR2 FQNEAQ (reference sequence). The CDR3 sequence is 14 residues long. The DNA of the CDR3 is TGTGCCAGCAGCCTGACTAATTCCTACAATGAGCAGTTCTTC. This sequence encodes CASSLTNSYNEQFF.